This TCR beta chain comes out of a study of early T cells in non-severe SARS-CoV-2 infection. TCRdb called the 5' RACE reads again in MiXCR, with one record for every CDR3 protein. Found here are about 46,000 distinct CDR3 sequences, almost 5.5% of them singletons; the top ten hold 5% to 6.5%. Germline values: CDR1 ENHRY, CDR2 SYGVKD. Trimming stripped 4 bases from V and 2 bases from J, with 11 bases between. This CDR3 is built from 14 residues. Many counts were recorded for this clonotype. This chain connects TRBV10-3 to TRBJ1-1; tentative D call: TRBD1 (5 bases). This clonotype was obtained from an adult who was a healthcare worker with PCR-confirmed SARS-CoV-2 infection or an uninfected control (not recorded which). The specimen comprised whole blood, sampled at baseline. The CDR3 here is CAISAGALNTEAFF. CDR3 DNA sequence: TGTGCCATCAGTGCTGGGGCGCTTAACACTGAAGCTTTCTTT.